Presented here are 22 T cell receptor beta chains from one specimen sequenced in a study of glioma-infiltrating T cells. Using RNA template, CDR3s of TCR alpha and beta were amplified with iRepertoire arm-PCR. Each CDR3 protein gets one entry after TCRdb re-called the multiplex PCR reads with MiXCR. The repertoire consists of more than 300,000 distinct CDR3 sequences, with approximately 42% occurring once and the leading ten covering about 12%. The sequenced sample was glioma tissue, nonneoplastic brain tissue, or PBMCs (not recorded which). The receptors were sampled from a human donor with low-grade glioma or glioblastoma, undergoing nonglioma brain surgery, or in good health (not recorded which).

On this clonotype itself: A much larger clone differs from this one at a single base, so this may be a read error. V gene TRBV20-1 combines with J gene TRBJ1-6; no definite D call. The V gene lost 6 bases and the J gene lost 10 bases, with 10 bases spanning the gap. CDR1 is DFQATT, CDR2 SNEGSKA, per germline (reference sequence). The CDR3 runs 11 residues. The CDR3 here is CSAHFGSPLHF. The CDR3, as DNA: TGCAGTGCCCACTTCGGGTCACCCCTCCACTTT.

This clonotype has a handful of counts. The V call is TRBV15, the J call TRBJ1-3; D is undetermined. This CDR3 has 17 residues. Germline V CDR1 and CDR2: LNHNV, YYDKDF (reference sequence). Trimming shortened V by 3 bases and J by 0 bases, and 15 bases separated the two germline ends. CDR3 coding DNA: TGTGCCACCAGCAGCCCGACTGACGGTTACTCTGGAAACACCATATATTTT. Translating gives CATSSPTDGYSGNTIYF. Variable domain in full (rest from reference TRBV15 and TRBJ1-3): DAMVIQNPRYQVTQFGKPVTLSCSQTLNHNVMYWYQQKSSQAPKLLFHYYDKDFNNEADTPDNFQSRRPNTSFCFLDIRSPGLGDTAMYLCATSSPTDGYSGNTIYFGEGSWLTVV.

V is TRBV28 and J is TRBJ2-7; 11 bases align to TRBD1. Germline loops: CDR1 MDHEN, CDR2 SYDVKM. The trim removed 6 bases at V and 2 bases at J, leaving 9 bases unmatched. The CDR3 runs 16 residues. For the CDR3, the DNA is TGTGCCAGCAGGACGCCCGGACAGGGGGCCACCTACGAGCAGTACTTC. Translation: CASRTPGQGATYEQYF.

In DNA, the CDR3 is TGCAGTGCTAGCGGACTAGCGGGAATCGGTGAGCAGTTCTTC. Translation: CSASGLAGIGEQFF. The chain carries TRBV20-1 and TRBJ2-1; 12 bases agree with TRBD2. Germline V gene sequence: CDR1 DFQATT, CDR2 SNEGSKA (reference sequence). The CDR3 is 14 amino acids. Unmatched junction bases numbered 6, after V lost 3 bases and J lost 9 bases.

With regard to this clonotype: Compared with germline, one end of the junction differs, possibly owing to a read error. The chain has TRBV24-1 and TRBJ2-3; 7 positions agree with TRBD2. The CDR3 consists of 16 residues. Per germline, CDR1 KGHDR and CDR2 SFDVKD. Here the CDR3 reads CANSDWSGVSTDTQYF. CDR3 coding DNA: TGTGCCAACAGTGATTGGAGCGGGGTTAGCACAGATACGCAGTATTTT.

Remarks on this clonotype: This could be a read error, since a much larger clone is one nucleotide away. The V call is TRBV6-2 or TRBV6-3, the J call TRBJ1-5; TRBD1 might be the D (6 bases). The V gene's germline CDR1 is MNHEY and CDR2 SVGEGT. Between the trimmed V and J ends, which lost 6 bases and 9 bases, there was a span of 18 bases. The CDR3 is 14 amino acids. CDR3 sequence reads: CASSPGQPGRPQHF. The CDR3 DNA sequence: TGTGCCAGCAGCCCCGGACAGCCGGGTCGGCCCCAGCATTTT.

In the case of this clonotype: Possible read error: a much larger clone is one base away. CDR3 protein: CGARTRLRGYTF. CDR3 DNA: TGCGGTGCTAGAACAAGGTTAAGGGGCTACACCTTC. V gene TRBV20-1 combines with J gene TRBJ1-2; no definite D call. The germline gives CDR1 DFQATT, CDR2 SNEGSKA (reference sequence). This CDR3 has 12 amino acids.

With respect to this clonotype: At one end, the junction sequence differs from germline, possibly due to a read error. V gene TRBV19 combines with J gene TRBJ1-2; D unresolved. Per the germline V gene, CDR1 is LNHDA and CDR2 is SQIVND (reference sequence). This CDR3 has 13 residues. The CDR3 bases are TGTGCCAGCTCACCGGCCCGGGGAGACGGCTACAACTTC. It specifies CASSPARGDGYNF.

This clonotype has a count of ten or more. V usage is TRBV6-1 and J usage is TRBJ2-7, with 7 bases that match TRBD1. From germline, CDR1 is MNHNS and CDR2 SASEGT. V trimming: 6 bases; J trimming: 5 bases; junction bases outside the gene matches: 7. The CDR3 totals 13 residues. CDR3 DNA: TGTGCCAGCAGAAAAACAGGGGTAAACGAGCAGTACTTC. It is translated as CASRKTGVNEQYF.

This chain connects TRBV4-2 to TRBJ2-7, with TRBD2 identical over 10 bases. With 5 bases clipped from V and 0 bases from J, the junction kept 13 bases outside the gene matches. The V gene's germline CDR1 is LGHNA and CDR2 YNFKEQ. This CDR3 has 18 residues. The CDR3 region has the DNA TGTGCCAGCAGCGCGGGAGTAGCGGGAGGACCCAACTCCTACGAGCAGTACTTC. Protein: CASSAGVAGGPNSYEQYF.

This clonotype was counted a few times. The chain recombines TRBV28 with TRBJ2-3; D is unresolved. CDR3 size: 13 residues. V dropped 4 bases and J dropped 6 bases, with 11 bases sitting between them. Germline V gene sequence: CDR1 MDHEN, CDR2 SYDVKM. As DNA, the CDR3 is TGTGCCAGCAGTTCCCACCTAAACGATACGCAGTATTTT. Its protein is CASSSHLNDTQYF.

This sequence joins TRBV25-1 and TRBJ1-1, with 8 positions matching TRBD1. The germline V gene has CDR1 MGHDK and CDR2 SYGVNS. The CDR3 is 15 amino acids. J was trimmed by 4 bases and V by 3 bases; bases with no gene match: 7. This CDR3 reads CASSDKTGAGTEAFF. The CDR3 coding sequence is TGTGCCAGCAGTGACAAGACAGGGGCGGGCACTGAAGCTTTCTTT.

This clonotype was detected a few times. The V and J genes are TRBV4-2 and TRBJ2-7; D may be TRBD1 (5 bases). The CDR3 is 14 amino acids. Germline V gene lookup returns CDR1 LGHNA and CDR2 YNFKEQ. The V gene lost 4 bases and the J gene lost 2 bases, with 12 bases spanning the gap. In nucleotides, the CDR3 is TGTGCCAGCAGCCCTAGGGTGGGGCCCTACGAGCAGTACTTC. This translates into CASSPRVGPYEQYF.

This clonotype was seen many times. V gene TRBV20-1 combines with J gene TRBJ2-7; D might be TRBD1 or TRBD2, each matching 5 bases. V lost 5 bases and J 1 base, leaving 12 bases between the germline ends. CDR1 and CDR2 from the germline V gene are DFQATT and SNEGSKA (reference sequence). The CDR3 covers 13 residues. The CDR3 region has the DNA TGCAGTGCTGGCCGGGACGGGTCCTACGAGCAGTACTTC. It codes for CSAGRDGSYEQYF.

The table lists this clonotype with a few counts. The chain has TRBV7-6 and TRBJ2-3; TRBD2 matches 10 bases. V dropped 5 bases and J dropped 2; count of bases not matched to a gene: 13. In germline, CDR1 is SGHVS, CDR2 FNYEAQ. CDR3 size: 18 residues. The CDR3 nucleotides read TGTGCCAGCAGCGGGGGACAGATAACTAGCGGGGTCACAGATACGCAGTATTTT. Residues: CASSGGQITSGVTDTQYF.

This clonotype was recorded once. The gene calls are TRBV7-2 and TRBJ2-7, with D maybe TRBD1 (7 bases). The CDR3 contains 15 residues. Germline values: CDR1 SGHTA, CDR2 FQGNSA. V was clipped by 1 base and J by 3 bases, with 13 bases between them. CDR3 sequence reads: CASSLGQGGGYEQYF. The CDR3 nucleotides are TGTGCCAGCAGCTTAGGACAGGGAGGTGGCTACGAGCAGTACTTC.

This clonotype was counted many times. J is TRBJ2-1 and V is TRBV20-1, with TRBD2 matching over 7 bases. Trimming took 5 bases from V and 3 from J; bases not matched to a gene: 10. The CDR3 spans 15 residues. Germline CDR1 is DFQATT and CDR2 is SNEGSKA (reference sequence). CDR3 residues: CSASRGERNYNEQFF. In DNA, the CDR3 is TGCAGTGCTTCCCGGGGGGAGCGGAACTACAATGAGCAGTTCTTC.

This clonotype was picked up many times. The chain recombines TRBV20-1 with TRBJ2-7; possible D gene TRBD1, 5 bases. This CDR3 is built from 13 residues. The ends were cut back, 5 bases at V and 5 bases at J, with 16 bases in the middle. CDR1 and CDR2 from the germline V gene are DFQATT and SNEGSKA (reference sequence). CDR3 sequence reads: CSACQGRAHEQYF. CDR3 DNA sequence: TGCAGTGCTTGTCAGGGAAGGGCCCACGAGCAGTACTTC.

This clonotype was detected only a few times. This sequence joins TRBV20-1 and TRBJ2-7, with a possible D match to TRBD2 (5 bases). The ends were cut back, 1 base at V and 3 bases at J, with 16 bases in the middle. CDR3 length: 15 amino acids. Germline assignment: CDR1 DFQATT and CDR2 SNEGSKA (reference sequence). The CDR3, as DNA: TGCAGTGCTAGAGTACAAAGAGCGGTTATCTACGAGCAGTACTTC. Residues: CSARVQRAVIYEQYF.

This clonotype was picked up many times. The chain uses TRBV6-2 or TRBV6-3 and TRBJ2-7; D is perhaps TRBD2 (5 bases). This CDR3 is 17 amino acids long. The V end lost 7 bases, the J end lost 3 bases, and 25 bases lay between the germline ends. Germline V gene lookup returns CDR1 MNHEY and CDR2 SVGEGT. The CDR3 nucleotides are TGTGCCAGCAAACCCAGTCGGAGGAGCCCCCTGGACTACGAGCAGTACTTC. Protein product: CASKPSRRSPLDYEQYF.

This clonotype has only a few counts. The genes are TRBV20-1 and TRBJ1-6, with 12 bases fitting TRBD1. Per germline, CDR1 DFQATT and CDR2 SNEGSKA (reference sequence). The CDR3 covers 19 residues. With V trimmed by 3 bases and J by 6 bases, 15 bases remained unmatched. The CDR3 DNA follows: TGCAGTGCTAGGGTAACACCGGGACAGGGGGCGTATGGTAATTCACCCCTCCACTTT. Residues: CSARVTPGQGAYGNSPLHF.

V and J are TRBV20-1 and TRBJ2-1; D unclear. V was pared by 3 bases and J by 6 bases, with 6 bases between. The CDR3 runs to 11 residues. The germline V gene encodes CDR1 DFQATT and CDR2 SNEGSKA (reference sequence). Here the CDR3 DNA reads TGCAGTGCTAGTCGGGCCAATGAGCAGTTCTTC. Its protein product is CSASRANEQFF.